What follows are 12 T cell receptor beta chains derived from one specimen sequenced in a study of blood T cell repertoires in COVID-19. The method was immunoSEQ multiplex PCR; TCRdb's version includes in-frame clones alone and lacks a portion of them. The sample holds 450,000 or so clones, 89% seen once. The sample was peripheral blood. These receptors came from a man younger than 30 with COVID-19, enrolled during active disease.

In regard to this clone: This sample also contains other DNA sequences that code for the same CDR3. In DNA, the CDR3 is TGTGCCAGCTCACCGACAGGGGGCACTGAAGCTTTCTTT. Encoded protein: CASSPTGGTEAFF. The chain recombines TRBV18 with TRBJ1-1; 9 nucleotides match TRBD1. The germline gives CDR1 KGHSH, CDR2 LQKENI. Germline trimming cut 3 bases from V and 4 bases from J; bases unmatched to any gene: 0. The CDR3 is made up of 13 amino acids.

The rearrangement joins TRBV28 to TRBJ1-4; 7 bases line up with TRBD1. This CDR3 has 17 residues. J gave up 6 bases and V 3 bases, and 13 bases lay outside the gene matches. Germline V gene sequence: CDR1 MDHEN, CDR2 SYDVKM. CDR3 DNA: TGTGCCAGCAGTTTCTTACTCACACAGGGGTTCGATGAAAAACTGTTTTTT. Its protein is CASSFLLTQGFDEKLFF.

V gene TRBV6-5 combines with J gene TRBJ1-5; 7 bases line up with TRBD1. Germline V gene lookup returns CDR1 MNHEY and CDR2 SVGAGI. The V and J ends lost 0 bases and 1 base, in that order; junction bases with no gene match: 3. The CDR3 runs 16 residues. As DNA, the CDR3 is TGTGCCAGCAGTTACTCACCGACAGGGAGCAATCAGCCCCAGCATTTT. Translation: CASSYSPTGSNQPQHF.

The chain is built from TRBV27 and TRBJ2-1; D is unclear. Germline CDR1 and CDR2: MNHEY and SMNVEV (reference sequence). V lost 0 bases, J lost 0 bases, and 12 bases lay in between. This CDR3 comprises 17 residues. DNA for the CDR3: TGTGCCAGCAGTTTATCGTCCTCCACGCGCTCCTACAATGAGCAGTTCTTC. Its translation is CASSLSSSTRSYNEQFF.

The chain combines TRBV12-5 with TRBJ2-5, with 7 bases that match TRBD1. V shed 4 bases and J 1 base; nucleotides not matched to a gene: 6. CDR3 length: 15 amino acids. The germline V gene encodes CDR1 LGHNT and CDR2 FRNRAP. CDR3 bases: TGTGCTAGTGGTTCACGACAGGGCGTCCAAGAGACCCAGTACTTC. Its translation is CASGSRQGVQETQYF.

V usage is TRBV11-1 and J usage is TRBJ2-2; 9 bases align to TRBD1. The CDR3 extends over 15 amino acids. The germline V gene has CDR1 SGHAT and CDR2 FQDESV (reference sequence). The ends lost 4 bases at V and 1 base at J; junction bases unmatched: 1. This CDR3 reads CASSSDRGNTGELFF. In nucleotides, the CDR3 is TGTGCCAGCAGCTCGGACAGGGGGAACACCGGGGAGCTGTTTTTT.

This rearrangement joins TRBV19 to TRBJ2-7; 9 positions match TRBD2. The germline gives CDR1 LNHDA, CDR2 SQIVND (reference sequence). J lost 4 bases, V lost 5 bases, and 12 bases had no gene match. This CDR3 is 16 amino acids long. The CDR3 protein is CASSREHSGRGYEQYF. The CDR3 nucleotides are TGTGCCAGTAGTCGTGAACATAGCGGGAGAGGTTACGAGCAGTACTTC.

A word on this clone: The sample contains more than one DNA sequence encoding this CDR3. The gene calls are TRBV3-1 (or the pseudogene TRBV3-2) and TRBJ1-6; possible D gene TRBD1, 5 bases. V was shortened by 1 base and J by 7 bases, with 11 bases between the two germline ends. Germline CDR1 reads LGHDT; CDR2 reads YNNKEL (reference sequence). The CDR3 covers 15 residues. As DNA, the CDR3 is TGTGCCAGCAGCCAAGCCGGCCAGGGCAATTCACCCCTCCACTTT. Translation: CASSQAGQGNSPLHF.

This clone was detected only once. This chain joins TRBV5-4 and TRBJ2-5, with D maybe TRBD1 (6 bases). Trimming shortened V by 3 bases and J by 3 bases, and 12 bases separated the two germline ends. Germline loops: CDR1 SGHNT, CDR2 YYREEE (reference sequence). This CDR3 is 14 amino acids long. The DNA of the CDR3 is TGTGCCAGCAGCTCTGAGTGGGACAAAGAGACCCAGTACTTC. Its protein product is CASSSEWDKETQYF.

The chain is built from TRBV6-6 and TRBJ2-3, with 7 bases aligning to TRBD1. Germline V gene data show CDR1 as MNHNY and CDR2 as SVGAGI (reference sequence). J gave up 2 bases and V 6 bases, and 2 bases lay outside the gene matches. The CDR3 length is 13 residues. The CDR3 loop reads CASRGTDTDTQYF. The CDR3 DNA is TGTGCCAGCAGGGGGACAGACACAGATACGCAGTATTTT.

The V and J genes are TRBV13 and TRBJ2-3, with 7 bases aligning to TRBD1. Germline V gene sequence: CDR1 PRHDT, CDR2 FYEKMQ (reference sequence). This CDR3 has 14 residues. V was pared by 2 bases and J by 3 bases, with 2 bases of the junction left unmatched. CDR3 amino acids: CASSLMGQTDTQYF. CDR3 bases: TGTGCCAGCAGCTTAATGGGACAGACAGATACGCAGTATTTT.

V usage is TRBV3-1 (or the pseudogene TRBV3-2) and J usage is TRBJ2-1; the match to TRBD1 covers 10 bases. Losses at the gene ends were 4 bases for V and 15 bases for J; bases not matched to a gene: 6. This CDR3 has 12 amino acids. From germline, CDR1 is LGHDT and CDR2 YNNKEL (reference sequence). The CDR3 protein is CASSLVGTGVFF. The CDR3, as DNA: TGTGCCAGCAGCCTTGTTGGGACAGGGGTGTTCTTC.